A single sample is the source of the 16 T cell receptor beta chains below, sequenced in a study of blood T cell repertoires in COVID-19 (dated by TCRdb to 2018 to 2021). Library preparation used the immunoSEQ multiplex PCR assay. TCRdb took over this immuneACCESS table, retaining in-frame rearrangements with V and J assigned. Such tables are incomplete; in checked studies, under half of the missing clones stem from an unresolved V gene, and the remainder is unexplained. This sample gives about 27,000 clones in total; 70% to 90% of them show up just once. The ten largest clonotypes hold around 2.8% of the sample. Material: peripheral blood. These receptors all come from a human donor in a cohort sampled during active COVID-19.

The CDR3 is CASSPDRVGAGELFF. CDR3 coding DNA: TGTGCCAGCAGCCCGGACAGGGTTGGCGCCGGGGAGCTGTTTTTT. V and J are TRBV7-3 and TRBJ2-2; 8 bases are a match to TRBD1. CDR1 is SGHTA, CDR2 FQGTGA, per germline. This CDR3 comprises 15 residues. J gave up 6 bases and V 5 bases, and 8 bases lay outside the gene matches. The full variable domain, completed using reference TRBV7-3 and TRBJ2-2, is GAGVSQTPSNKVTEKGKYVELRCDPISGHTALYWYRQSLGQGPEFLIYFQGTGAADDSGLPNDRFFAVRPEGSVSTLKIQRTERGDSAVYLCASSPDRVGAGELFFGEGSRLTVL.

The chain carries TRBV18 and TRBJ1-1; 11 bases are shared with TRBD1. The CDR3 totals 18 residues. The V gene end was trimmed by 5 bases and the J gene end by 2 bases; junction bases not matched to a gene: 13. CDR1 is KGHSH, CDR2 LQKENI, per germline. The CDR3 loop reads CASSSLGQGARINTEAFF. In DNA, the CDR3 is TGTGCCAGCTCATCACTCGGACAGGGGGCGCGAATTAACACTGAAGCTTTCTTT.

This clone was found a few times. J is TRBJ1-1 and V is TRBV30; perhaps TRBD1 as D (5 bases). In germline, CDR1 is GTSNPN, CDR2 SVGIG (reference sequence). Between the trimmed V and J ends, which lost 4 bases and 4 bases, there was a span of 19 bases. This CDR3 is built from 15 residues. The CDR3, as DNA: TGTGCCTGGACCCACAGTGGGAGGGGTGGCACTGAAGCTTTCTTT. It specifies CAWTHSGRGGTEAFF.

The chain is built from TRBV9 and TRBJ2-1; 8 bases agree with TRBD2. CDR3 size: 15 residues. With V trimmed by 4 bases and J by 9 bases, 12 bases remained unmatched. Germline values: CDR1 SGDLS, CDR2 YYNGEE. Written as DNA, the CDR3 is TGTGCCAGCAGCTCAGACCAGCGGGAGTGGGTTGAGCAGTTCTTC. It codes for CASSSDQREWVEQFF. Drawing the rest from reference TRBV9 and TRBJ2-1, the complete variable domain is DSGVTQTPKHLITATGQRVTLRCSPRSGDLSVYWYQQSLDQGLQFLIQYYNGEERAKGNILERFSAQQFPDLHSELNLSSLELGDSALYFCASSSDQREWVEQFFGPGTRLTVL.

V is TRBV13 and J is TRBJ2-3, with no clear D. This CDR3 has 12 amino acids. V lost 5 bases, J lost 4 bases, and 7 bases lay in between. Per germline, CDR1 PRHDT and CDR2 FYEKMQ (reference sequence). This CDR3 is CASSPPADTQYF. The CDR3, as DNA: TGTGCCAGCAGCCCCCCGGCAGATACGCAGTATTTT.

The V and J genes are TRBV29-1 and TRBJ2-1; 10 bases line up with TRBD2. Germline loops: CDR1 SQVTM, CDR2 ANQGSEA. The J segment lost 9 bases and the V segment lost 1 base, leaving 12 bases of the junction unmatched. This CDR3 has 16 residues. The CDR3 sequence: CSVEGPKRGGLFEQFF. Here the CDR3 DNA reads TGCAGCGTTGAAGGTCCCAAGCGGGGGGGCCTTTTTGAGCAGTTCTTC.

The DNA of the CDR3 is TGTGCCAGTAGTGGGACAGGGAGCACTGAAGCTTTCTTT. Its protein product is CASSGTGSTEAFF. The V gene is TRBV19, the J gene TRBJ1-1; TRBD1 aligns across 9 bases. CDR1 LNHDA and CDR2 SQIVND come from the germline V gene (reference sequence). The CDR3 is made up of 13 amino acids. With 5 bases clipped from V and 4 bases from J, the junction kept 2 bases outside the gene matches.

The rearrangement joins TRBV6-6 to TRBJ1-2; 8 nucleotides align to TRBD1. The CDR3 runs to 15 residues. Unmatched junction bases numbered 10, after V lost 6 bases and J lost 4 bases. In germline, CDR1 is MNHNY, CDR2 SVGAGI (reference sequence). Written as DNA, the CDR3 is TGTGCCAGCAGCCCAAGATTACAGGGGGGCTATGGCTACACCTTC. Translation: CASSPRLQGGYGYTF.

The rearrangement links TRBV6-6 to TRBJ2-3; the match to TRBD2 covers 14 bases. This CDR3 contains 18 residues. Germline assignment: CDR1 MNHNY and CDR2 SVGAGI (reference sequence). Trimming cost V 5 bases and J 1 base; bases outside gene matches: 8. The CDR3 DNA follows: TGTGCCAGCAGTCGCCGACTAGCGGGGGGGGACGGCACAGATACGCAGTATTTT. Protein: CASSRRLAGGDGTDTQYF.

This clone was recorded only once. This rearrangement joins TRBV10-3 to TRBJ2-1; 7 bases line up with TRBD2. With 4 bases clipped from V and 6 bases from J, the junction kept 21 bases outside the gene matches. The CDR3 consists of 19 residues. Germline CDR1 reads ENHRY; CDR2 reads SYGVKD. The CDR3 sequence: CAISAGNVGGLGVVNEQFF. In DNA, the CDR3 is TGTGCCATCAGTGCGGGGAATGTGGGTGGACTAGGGGTTGTCAATGAGCAGTTCTTC.

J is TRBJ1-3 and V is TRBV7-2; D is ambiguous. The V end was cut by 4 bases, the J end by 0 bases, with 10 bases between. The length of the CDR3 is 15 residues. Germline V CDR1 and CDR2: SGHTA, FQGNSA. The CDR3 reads CASSSNADSGNTIYF. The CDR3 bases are TGTGCCAGCAGCTCGAATGCAGACTCTGGAAACACCATATATTTT.

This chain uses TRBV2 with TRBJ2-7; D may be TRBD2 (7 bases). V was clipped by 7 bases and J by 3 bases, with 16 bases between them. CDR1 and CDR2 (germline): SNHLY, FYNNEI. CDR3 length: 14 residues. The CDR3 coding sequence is TGTGCCAGCAAGGGAGGGGGGGGCGGCTACGAGCAGTACTTC. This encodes CASKGGGGGYEQYF. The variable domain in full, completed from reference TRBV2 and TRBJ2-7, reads EPEVTQTPSHQVTQMGQEVILRCVPISNHLYFYWYRQILGQKVEFLVSFYNNEISEKSEIFDDQFSVERPDGSNFTLKIRSTKLEDSAMYFCASKGGGGGYEQYFGPGTRLTVT.

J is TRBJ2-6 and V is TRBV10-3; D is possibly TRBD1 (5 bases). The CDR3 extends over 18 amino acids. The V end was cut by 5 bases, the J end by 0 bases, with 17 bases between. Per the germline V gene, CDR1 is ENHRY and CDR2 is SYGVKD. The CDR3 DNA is TGTGCCATCAGTCCTCAACCAGGGCTATCCTCTGGGGCCAACGTCCTGACTTTC. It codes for CAISPQPGLSSGANVLTF.

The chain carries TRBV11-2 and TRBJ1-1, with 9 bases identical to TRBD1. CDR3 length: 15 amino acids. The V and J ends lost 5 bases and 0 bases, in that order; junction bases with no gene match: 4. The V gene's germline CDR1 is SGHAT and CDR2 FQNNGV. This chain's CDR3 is CASSPRDRVNTEAFF. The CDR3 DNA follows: TGTGCCAGCAGCCCCCGGGACAGGGTGAACACTGAAGCTTTCTTT. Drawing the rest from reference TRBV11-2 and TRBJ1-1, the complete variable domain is EAGVAQSPRYKIIEKRQSVAFWCNPISGHATLYWYQQILGQGPKLLIQFQNNGVVDDSQLPKDRFSAERLKGVDSTLKIQPAKLEDSAVYLCASSPRDRVNTEAFFGQGTRLTVV.

CDR3 in DNA: TGTGCCAGCAGCCAAACAGGGCTCTATGGCTACACCTTC. Its protein is CASSQTGLYGYTF. This chain connects TRBV14 to TRBJ1-2, with D maybe TRBD1 (6 bases). This CDR3 region has 13 residues. Trimming stripped 2 bases from V and 4 bases from J, with 8 bases between. The germline CDR1 and CDR2 sequences are SGHDN and FVKESK.

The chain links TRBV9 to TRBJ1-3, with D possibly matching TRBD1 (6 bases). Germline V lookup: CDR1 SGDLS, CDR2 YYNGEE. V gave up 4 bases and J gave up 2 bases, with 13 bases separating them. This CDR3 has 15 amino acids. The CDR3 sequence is CASSSRDTTGNTIYF. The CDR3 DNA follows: TGTGCCAGCAGCTCCCGGGACACCACTGGAAACACCATATATTTT.